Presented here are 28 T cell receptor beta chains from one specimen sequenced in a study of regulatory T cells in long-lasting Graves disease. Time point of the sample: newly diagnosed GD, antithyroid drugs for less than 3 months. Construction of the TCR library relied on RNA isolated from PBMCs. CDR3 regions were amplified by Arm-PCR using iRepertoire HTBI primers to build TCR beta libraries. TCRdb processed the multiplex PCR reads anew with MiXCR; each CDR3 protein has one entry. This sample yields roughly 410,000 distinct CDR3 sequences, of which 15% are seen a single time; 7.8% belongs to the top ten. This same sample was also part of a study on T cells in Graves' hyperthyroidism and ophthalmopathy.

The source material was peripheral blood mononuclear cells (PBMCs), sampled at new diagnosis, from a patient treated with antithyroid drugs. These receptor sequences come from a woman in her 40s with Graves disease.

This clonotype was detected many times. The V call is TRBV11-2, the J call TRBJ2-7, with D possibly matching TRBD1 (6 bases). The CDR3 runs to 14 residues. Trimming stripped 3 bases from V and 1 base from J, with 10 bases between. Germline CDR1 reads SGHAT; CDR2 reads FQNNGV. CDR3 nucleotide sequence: TGTGCCAGCAGCTTTTCCGGACAGTCCTACGAGCAGTACTTC. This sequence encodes CASSFSGQSYEQYF. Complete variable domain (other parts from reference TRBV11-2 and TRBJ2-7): EAGVAQSPRYKIIEKRQSVAFWCNPISGHATLYWYQQILGQGPKLLIQFQNNGVVDDSQLPKDRFSAERLKGVDSTLKIQPAKLEDSAVYLCASSFSGQSYEQYFGPGTRLTVT.

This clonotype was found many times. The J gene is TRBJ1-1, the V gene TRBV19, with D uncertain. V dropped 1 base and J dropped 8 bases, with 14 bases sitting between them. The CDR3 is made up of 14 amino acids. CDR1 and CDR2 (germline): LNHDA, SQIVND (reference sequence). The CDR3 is CASSIAPLRGEAFF. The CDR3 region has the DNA TGTGCCAGTAGTATAGCCCCGCTTAGAGGAGAAGCTTTCTTT. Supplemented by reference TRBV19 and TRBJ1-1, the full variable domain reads DGGITQSPKYLFRKEGQNVTLSCEQNLNHDAMYWYRQDPGQGLRLIYYSQIVNDFQKGDIAEGYSVSREKKESFPLTVTSAQKNPTAFYLCASSIAPLRGEAFFGQGTRLTVV.

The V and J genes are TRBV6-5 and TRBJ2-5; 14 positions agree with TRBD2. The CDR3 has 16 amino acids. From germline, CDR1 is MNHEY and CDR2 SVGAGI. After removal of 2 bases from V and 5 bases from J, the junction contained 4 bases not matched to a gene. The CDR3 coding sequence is TGTGCCAGCAGTTACATAGGACTAGCGGGAGGCGAGACCCAGTACTTC. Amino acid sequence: CASSYIGLAGGETQYF.

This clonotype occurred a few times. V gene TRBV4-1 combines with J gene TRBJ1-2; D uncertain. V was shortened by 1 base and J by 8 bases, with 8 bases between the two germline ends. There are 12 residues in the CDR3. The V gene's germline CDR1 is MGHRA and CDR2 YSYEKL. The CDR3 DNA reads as TGCGCCAGCAGCCAAGTAGGGTCGGGCTACACCTTC. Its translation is CASSQVGSGYTF.

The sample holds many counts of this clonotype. The CDR3 loop reads CASSRQGVDQIQETQYF. Here the CDR3 DNA reads TGTGCCAGCAGCAGACAGGGGGTCGATCAAATCCAAGAGACCCAGTACTTC. The V and J genes are TRBV28 and TRBJ2-5; 9 positions match TRBD1. V shed 6 bases and J 1 base; nucleotides not matched to a gene: 12. From germline, CDR1 is MDHEN and CDR2 SYDVKM. The CDR3 consists of 17 residues. Full variable domain (remainder filled in from reference TRBV28 and TRBJ2-5): DVKVTQSSRYLVKRTGEKVFLECVQDMDHENMFWYRQDPGLGLRLIYFSYDVKMKEKGDIPEGYSVSREKKERFSLILESASTNQTSMYLCASSRQGVDQIQETQYFGPGTRLLVL.

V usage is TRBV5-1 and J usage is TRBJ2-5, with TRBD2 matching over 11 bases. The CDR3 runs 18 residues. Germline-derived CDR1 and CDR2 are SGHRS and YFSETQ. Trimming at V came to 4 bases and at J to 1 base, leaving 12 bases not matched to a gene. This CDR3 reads CASSRQATSGSSQETQYF. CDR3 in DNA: TGCGCCAGCAGCCGACAAGCTACTAGCGGGAGTTCCCAAGAGACCCAGTACTTC.

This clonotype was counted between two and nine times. The CDR3 DNA reads as TGTGCCAGCAGTTCACCAGGGACAGTTTACGAGCAGTACTTC. Protein product: CASSSPGTVYEQYF. This rearrangement joins TRBV28 to TRBJ2-7; 7 positions match TRBD1. From germline, CDR1 is MDHEN and CDR2 SYDVKM. This CDR3 has 14 amino acids. Germline trimming cut 4 bases from V and 4 bases from J; bases unmatched to any gene: 7.

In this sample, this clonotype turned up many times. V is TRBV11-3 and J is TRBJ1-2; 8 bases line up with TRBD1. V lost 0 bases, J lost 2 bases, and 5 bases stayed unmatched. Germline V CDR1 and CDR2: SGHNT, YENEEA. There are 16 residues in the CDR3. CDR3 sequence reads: CASSLDRTGLNYGYTF. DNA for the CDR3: TGTGCCAGCAGCTTAGATCGGACAGGGCTCAACTATGGCTACACCTTC.

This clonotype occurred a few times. The CDR3 DNA follows: TGTGCCTGGAGTGAGGGACACCTTAGCTCCTACGAGCAGTACTTC. The encoded protein is CAWSEGHLSSYEQYF. The V gene is TRBV30, the J gene TRBJ2-7, with a weak D call TRBD1 (6 bases). Trimming cost V 1 base and J 0 bases, with 13 bases left between them. This CDR3 has 15 amino acids. The germline V gene encodes CDR1 GTSNPN and CDR2 SVGIG (reference sequence). The full variable domain, rest sourced from reference TRBV30 and TRBJ2-7, is SQTIHQWPATLVQPVGSPLSLECTVEGTSNPNLYWYRQAAGRGLQLLFYSVGIGQISSEVPQNLSASRPQDRQFILSSKKLLLSDSGFYLCAWSEGHLSSYEQYFGPGTRLTVT.

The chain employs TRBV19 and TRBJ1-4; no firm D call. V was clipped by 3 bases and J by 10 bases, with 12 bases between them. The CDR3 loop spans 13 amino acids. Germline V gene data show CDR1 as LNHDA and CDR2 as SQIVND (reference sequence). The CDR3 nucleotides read TGTGCCAGTAGTATCGGGAAACGGGGAAAACTGTTTTTT. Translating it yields CASSIGKRGKLFF.

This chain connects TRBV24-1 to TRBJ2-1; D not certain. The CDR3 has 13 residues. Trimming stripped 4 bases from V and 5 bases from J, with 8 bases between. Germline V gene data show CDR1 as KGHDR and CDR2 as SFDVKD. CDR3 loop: CATSEPNNNEQFF. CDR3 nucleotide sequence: TGTGCCACCAGTGAACCCAATAACAATGAGCAGTTCTTC.

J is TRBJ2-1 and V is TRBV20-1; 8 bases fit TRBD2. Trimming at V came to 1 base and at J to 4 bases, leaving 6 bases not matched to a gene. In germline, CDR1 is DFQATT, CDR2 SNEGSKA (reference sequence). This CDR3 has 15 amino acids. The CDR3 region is CSARVDGRGYNEQFF. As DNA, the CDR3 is TGCAGTGCTAGAGTTGACGGGAGGGGGTACAATGAGCAGTTCTTC.

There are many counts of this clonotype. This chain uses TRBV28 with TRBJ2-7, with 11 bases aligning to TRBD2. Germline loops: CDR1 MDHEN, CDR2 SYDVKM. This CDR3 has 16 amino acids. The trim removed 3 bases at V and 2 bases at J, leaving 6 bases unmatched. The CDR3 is CASSFRGLAVAYEQYF. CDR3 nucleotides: TGTGCCAGCAGTTTTAGGGGACTAGCGGTTGCCTACGAGCAGTACTTC.

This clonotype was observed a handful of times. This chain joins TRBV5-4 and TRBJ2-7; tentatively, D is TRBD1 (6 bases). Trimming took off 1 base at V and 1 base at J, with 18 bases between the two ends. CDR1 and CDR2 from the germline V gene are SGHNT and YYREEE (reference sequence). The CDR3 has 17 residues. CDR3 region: CASSLRRGSELSYEQYF. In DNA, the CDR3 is TGTGCCAGCAGCTTGCGTAGGGGGAGCGAACTTTCCTACGAGCAGTACTTC.

CDR3 DNA: TGTGCCACTCAGCACGGCGGGGGGGGGTACGAGCAGTACTTC. This codes for CATQHGGGGYEQYF. The V and J genes are TRBV15 and TRBJ2-7; 9 nucleotides match TRBD2. V lost 9 bases to trimming and J lost 4 bases; unmatched junction nucleotides: 10. CDR1 and CDR2 from the germline V gene are LNHNV and YYDKDF (reference sequence). CDR3 length: 14 amino acids.

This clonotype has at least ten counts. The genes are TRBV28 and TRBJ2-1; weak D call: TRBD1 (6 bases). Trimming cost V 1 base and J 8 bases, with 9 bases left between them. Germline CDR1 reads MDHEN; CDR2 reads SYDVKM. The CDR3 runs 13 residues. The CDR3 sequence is CASSLYREHEQFF. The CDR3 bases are TGTGCCAGCAGTTTATACAGGGAACATGAGCAGTTCTTC.

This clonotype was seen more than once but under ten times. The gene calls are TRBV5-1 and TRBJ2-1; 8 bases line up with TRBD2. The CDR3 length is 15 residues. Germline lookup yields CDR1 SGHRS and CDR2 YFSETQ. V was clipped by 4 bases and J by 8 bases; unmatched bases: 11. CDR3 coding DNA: TGCGCCAGCAGCAACGGACTAGCCCCCCGGCATGAGCAGTTCTTC. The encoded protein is CASSNGLAPRHEQFF.

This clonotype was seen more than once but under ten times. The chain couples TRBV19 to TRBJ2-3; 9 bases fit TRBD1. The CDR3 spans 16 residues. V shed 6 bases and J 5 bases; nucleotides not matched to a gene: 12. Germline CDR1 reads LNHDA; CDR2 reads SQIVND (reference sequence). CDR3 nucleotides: TGTGCCAGTAGACCAGAAGTGGGACAGGGAGTAGATACGCAGTATTTT. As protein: CASRPEVGQGVDTQYF.

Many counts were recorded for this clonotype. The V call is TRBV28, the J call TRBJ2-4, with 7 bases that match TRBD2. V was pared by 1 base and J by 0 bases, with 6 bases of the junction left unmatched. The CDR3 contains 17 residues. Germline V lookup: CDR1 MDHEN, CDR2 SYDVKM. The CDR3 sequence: CASSLFRLAVAKNIQYF. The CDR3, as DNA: TGTGCCAGCAGTTTATTCAGACTAGCAGTAGCCAAAAACATTCAGTACTTC.

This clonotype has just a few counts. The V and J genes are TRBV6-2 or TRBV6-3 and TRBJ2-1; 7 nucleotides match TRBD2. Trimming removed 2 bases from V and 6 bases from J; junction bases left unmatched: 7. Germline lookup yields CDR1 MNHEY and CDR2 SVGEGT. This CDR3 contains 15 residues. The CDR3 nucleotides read TGTGCCAGCAGTTACGAGCGGGGCCCGGCCAATGAGCAGTTCTTC. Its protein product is CASSYERGPANEQFF.

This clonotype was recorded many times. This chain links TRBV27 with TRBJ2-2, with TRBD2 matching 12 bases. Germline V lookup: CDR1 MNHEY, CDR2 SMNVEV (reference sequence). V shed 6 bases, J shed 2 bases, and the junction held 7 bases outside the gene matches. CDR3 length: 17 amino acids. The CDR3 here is CASSLLAGGINTGELFF. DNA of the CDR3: TGTGCCAGCAGCCTACTAGCGGGAGGCATTAACACCGGGGAGCTGTTTTTT.

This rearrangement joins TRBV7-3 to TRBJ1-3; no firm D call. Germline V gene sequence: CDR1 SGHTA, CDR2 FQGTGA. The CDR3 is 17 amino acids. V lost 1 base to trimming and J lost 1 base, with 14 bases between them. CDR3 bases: TGTGCCAGCAGCTTAAACCCGGACTCCACTTCTGGAAACACCATATATTTT. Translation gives CASSLNPDSTSGNTIYF.

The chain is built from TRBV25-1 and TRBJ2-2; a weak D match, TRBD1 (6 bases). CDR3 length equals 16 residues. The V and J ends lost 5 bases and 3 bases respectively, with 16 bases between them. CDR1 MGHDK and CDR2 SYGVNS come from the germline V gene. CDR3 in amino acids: CASSPRHRADTGELFF. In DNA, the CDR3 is TGTGCCAGCAGTCCCCGGCACAGGGCGGACACCGGGGAGCTGTTTTTT. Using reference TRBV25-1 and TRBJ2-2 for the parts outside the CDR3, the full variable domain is EADIYQTPRYLVIGTGKKITLECSQTMGHDKMYWYQQDPGMELHLIHYSYGVNSTEKGDLSSESTVSRIRTEHFPLTLESARPSHTSQYLCASSPRHRADTGELFFGEGSRLTVL.

CDR3 loop: CASRSGGDNSPLHF. The CDR3 nucleotides read TGTGCCAGTAGGAGCGGTGGGGATAATTCACCCCTCCACTTT. The chain combines TRBV19 with TRBJ1-6; no definite D call. This CDR3 has 14 residues. Per germline, CDR1 LNHDA and CDR2 SQIVND (reference sequence). V was clipped by 6 bases and J by 5 bases, with 11 bases between them.

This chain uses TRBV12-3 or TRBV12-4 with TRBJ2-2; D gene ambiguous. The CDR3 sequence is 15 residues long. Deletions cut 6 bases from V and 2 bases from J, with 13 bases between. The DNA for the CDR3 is TGTGCCAGCAGCCCCGATAGGGTTAACACCGGGGAGCTGTTTTTT. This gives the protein CASSPDRVNTGELFF.

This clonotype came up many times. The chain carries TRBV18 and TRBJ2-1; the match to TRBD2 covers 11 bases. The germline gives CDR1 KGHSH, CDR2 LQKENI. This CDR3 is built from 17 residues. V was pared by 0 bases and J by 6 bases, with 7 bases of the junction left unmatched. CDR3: CASSPPSLAGVGNEQFF. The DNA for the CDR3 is TGTGCCAGCTCACCACCGTCACTAGCGGGAGTAGGCAATGAGCAGTTCTTC.

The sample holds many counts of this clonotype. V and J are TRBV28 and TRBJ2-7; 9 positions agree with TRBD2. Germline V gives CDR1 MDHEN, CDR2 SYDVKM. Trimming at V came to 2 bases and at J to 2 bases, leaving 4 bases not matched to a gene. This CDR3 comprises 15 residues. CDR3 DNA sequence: TGTGCCAGCAGTTTACCCCTAGCGGGAACCTACGAGCAGTACTTC. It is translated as CASSLPLAGTYEQYF.

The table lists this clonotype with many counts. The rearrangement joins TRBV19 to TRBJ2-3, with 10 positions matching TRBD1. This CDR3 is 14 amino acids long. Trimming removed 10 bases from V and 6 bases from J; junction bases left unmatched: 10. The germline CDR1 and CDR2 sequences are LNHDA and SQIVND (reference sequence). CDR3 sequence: CAMLGTGALDTQYF. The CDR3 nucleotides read TGTGCCATGCTAGGGACAGGGGCATTGGATACGCAGTATTTT.